This entry lists 6 T cell receptor beta chains sequenced from one sample in a study of radiotherapy plus CTLA-4 blockade in lung cancer. The data were produced by immunoSEQ multiplex PCR, yet TCRdb's version contains in-frame clones alone and is incomplete. The table has about 85,000 clones, approximately 86% seen once. The source was peripheral blood, collected from a patient treated with radiotherapy plus ipilimumab. These receptors were taken from a human donor with non-small cell lung cancer who had a partial response to radiotherapy plus ipilimumab.

The rearrangement uses TRBV5-4 and TRBJ2-5; tentatively, D is TRBD2 (6 bases). V dropped 8 bases and J dropped 5 bases, with 16 bases sitting between them. Germline V gene lookup returns CDR1 SGHNT and CDR2 YYREEE (reference sequence). The CDR3 covers 13 residues. The CDR3 protein is CASSREVWETQYF. CDR3 in DNA: TGTGCCAGTAGCAGGGAGGTCTGGGAGACCCAGTACTTC.

The rearrangement joins TRBV30 to TRBJ2-1; 12 nucleotides match TRBD2. This CDR3 has 15 residues. The J segment lost 12 bases and the V segment lost 5 bases, leaving 14 bases of the junction unmatched. CDR1 is GTSNPN and CDR2 is SVGIG in the germline V gene (reference sequence). CDR3 in DNA: TGTGCCTGGGAGGGATCTAGCGGGAGGGGCTTTGGGCAGTTCTTC. Translating gives CAWEGSSGRGFGQFF.

In regard to this clone: The junction and the germline gene differ at one end; a read error may be behind it. The V call is TRBV7-7, the J call TRBJ2-3, with D possibly TRBD2 on 5 matching bases. Germline V gene data show CDR1 as SSHAT and CDR2 as FNYEAQ (reference sequence). This CDR3 is 15 amino acids long. The CDR3 reads CASSDTNGGTDTQYF. The CDR3 DNA sequence: TGTGCTAGCAGCGACACTAACGGGGGCACAGATACGCAGTATTTT.

This sequence joins TRBV7-6 and TRBJ1-6; 10 positions agree with TRBD1. The CDR3 runs to 16 residues. V lost 1 base and J lost 7; bases outside the gene matches: 4. The germline V gene has CDR1 SGHVS and CDR2 FNYEAQ. The CDR3 here is CASSLEPGQGNSPLHF. For the CDR3, the DNA is TGTGCCAGCAGCTTAGAGCCGGGACAGGGGAATTCACCCCTCCACTTT. The entire variable domain, with the rest obtained from reference TRBV7-6 and TRBJ1-6, is as follows: GAGVSQSPRYKVTKRGQDVALRCDPISGHVSLYWYRQALGQGPEFLTYFNYEAQQDKSGLPNDRFSAERPEGSISTLTIQRTEQRDSAMYRCASSLEPGQGNSPLHFGNGTRLTVT.

This clone was seen a few times. This sequence joins TRBV6-5 and TRBJ1-3, with D perhaps matching TRBD1 (6 bases). The CDR3 sequence is 15 residues long. Germline V gene data show CDR1 as MNHEY and CDR2 as SVGAGI. Written as DNA, the CDR3 is TGTGCTTCACGGGGGGGCCGACGCTCTGGAAACACCATATATTTT. This translates into CASRGGRRSGNTIYF.

The chain's CDR3 is CASSTRLAGPETQYF. As DNA, the CDR3 is TGTGCCAGCAGTACCCGACTAGCGGGTCCAGAGACCCAGTACTTC. The chain couples TRBV27 to TRBJ2-5; 10 bases line up with TRBD2. CDR3 length equals 15 residues. Losses at the gene ends were 5 bases for V and 4 bases for J; bases not matched to a gene: 7. In germline, CDR1 is MNHEY, CDR2 SMNVEV (reference sequence).